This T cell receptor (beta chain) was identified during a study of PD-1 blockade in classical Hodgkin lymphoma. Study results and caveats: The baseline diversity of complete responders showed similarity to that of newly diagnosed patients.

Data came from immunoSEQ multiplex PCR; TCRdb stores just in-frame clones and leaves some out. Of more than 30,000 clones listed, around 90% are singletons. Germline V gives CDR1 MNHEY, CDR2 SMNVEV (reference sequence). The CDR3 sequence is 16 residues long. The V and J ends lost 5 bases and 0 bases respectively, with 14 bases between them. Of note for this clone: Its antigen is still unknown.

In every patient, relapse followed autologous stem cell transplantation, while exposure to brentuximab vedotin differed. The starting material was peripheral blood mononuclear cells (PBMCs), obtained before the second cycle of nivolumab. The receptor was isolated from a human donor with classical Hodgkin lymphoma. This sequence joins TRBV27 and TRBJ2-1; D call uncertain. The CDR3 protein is CASSLWASDSYNEQFF. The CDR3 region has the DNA TGTGCCAGCAGTCTCTGGGCGTCGGACTCCTACAATGAGCAGTTCTTC.